The 19 T cell receptor beta chains below all came from one sample that was sequenced in a study of shared clonotypes between healthy human individuals. The table came from immunoSEQ multiplex PCR; TCRdb's copy has only in-frame clones and leaves some out. The table records over a million clones, about 96% of them present only once. Sequenced input: naive CD4+ T cells sorted from blood. Subset reported: CD45RA+ positively selected. All receptors derive from a man younger than 45 in good health.

The CDR3 bases are TGTGCCAGCAGCCCCCGTAGCGGGAGGGCCCACACCGGGGAGCTGTTTTTT. Translated: CASSPRSGRAHTGELFF. The rearrangement links TRBV7-6 to TRBJ2-2, with 11 positions matching TRBD2. This CDR3 has 17 amino acids. Germline CDR1 and CDR2: SGHVS and FNYEAQ. Losses at the gene ends were 5 bases for V and 3 bases for J; bases not matched to a gene: 8.

The chain recombines TRBV25-1 with TRBJ2-7; D remains ambiguous. Trimming cost V 5 bases and J 2 bases, with 10 bases left between them. The CDR3 length is 13 residues. The germline CDR1 and CDR2 sequences are MGHDK and SYGVNS. CDR3 sequence (DNA): TGTGCCAGCAGTATTCTAGGACCCTACGAGCAGTACTTC. It codes for CASSILGPYEQYF.

Comments on this clone: The same CDR3 is also encoded by other DNA sequences in this sample. This CDR3 is CSVERTSGNNEQFF. The CDR3 DNA sequence: TGCAGCGTTGAACGGACTAGCGGGAACAATGAGCAGTTCTTC. V is TRBV29-1 and J is TRBJ2-1; 12 bases match TRBD2. Trimming cost V 2 bases and J 5 bases; bases outside gene matches: 1. CDR1 and CDR2 from the germline V gene are SQVTM and ANQGSEA. The CDR3 consists of 14 residues.

The chain is built from TRBV6-6 and TRBJ2-2; 9 bases map to TRBD2. Germline V gene data show CDR1 as MNHNY and CDR2 as SVGAGI (reference sequence). V trimming: 5 bases; J trimming: 5 bases; junction bases outside the gene matches: 9. CDR3 size: 16 residues. This CDR3 reads CASSHLAGGRTGELFF. The DNA for the CDR3 is TGTGCCAGCAGTCACCTGGCGGGAGGGCGGACCGGGGAGCTGTTTTTT.

This chain uses TRBV5-8 with TRBJ1-1; a possible D gene is TRBD1 (6 bases). The V end lost 2 bases, the J end lost 7 bases, and 9 bases lay between the germline ends. The CDR3 spans 12 residues. Germline V gene sequence: CDR1 SGHTS, CDR2 YDEGEE. For the CDR3, the DNA is TGTGCCAGCAGCTTCGGGACATTTGAAGCTTTCTTT. Translated: CASSFGTFEAFF.

The chain carries TRBV28 and TRBJ1-2, with D perhaps TRBD1 (5 bases). V shed 2 bases and J shed 4 bases, with 17 bases lying between them. The CDR3 extends over 16 amino acids. CDR1 and CDR2 from the germline V gene are MDHEN and SYDVKM. This CDR3 is CASSLRFTGPGYGYTF. CDR3 nucleotides: TGTGCCAGCAGTTTACGGTTTACAGGTCCTGGCTATGGCTACACCTTC.

The rearrangement links TRBV7-9 to TRBJ2-1; TRBD1 matches 11 bases. Germline V CDR1 and CDR2: SEHNR, FQNEAQ (reference sequence). V shed 6 bases and J 4 bases; nucleotides not matched to a gene: 8. This CDR3 region has 16 residues. CDR3 sequence reads: CASSKTGQGAYNEQFF. Written as DNA, the CDR3 is TGTGCCAGCAGTAAAACAGGACAGGGGGCATACAATGAGCAGTTCTTC.

V is TRBV7-9 and J is TRBJ2-2; D tentatively reads TRBD1 or TRBD2 (6 bases each). The CDR3 runs 15 residues. Trimming took off 3 bases at V and 5 bases at J, with 13 bases between the two ends. Germline V gene data show CDR1 as SEHNR and CDR2 as FQNEAQ (reference sequence). Written as DNA, the CDR3 is TGTGCCAGCAGCTTCGTTACAGGGAGGACCGGGGAGCTGTTTTTT. This gives the protein CASSFVTGRTGELFF.

The chain carries TRBV11-2 and TRBJ1-3; D unresolved. The length of the CDR3 is 16 residues. Trimming cost V 0 bases and J 1 base, with 10 bases left between them. Germline V gene sequence: CDR1 SGHAT, CDR2 FQNNGV. CDR3 loop: CASSLDLLWSGNTIYF. As DNA, the CDR3 is TGTGCCAGCAGCTTAGACCTGCTGTGGTCTGGAAACACCATATATTTT.

The rearrangement links TRBV5-8 to TRBJ1-2, with a possible D match to TRBD1 (5 bases). Looked up from germline, CDR1 is SGHTS and CDR2 is YDEGEE. CDR3 length equals 16 residues. V was cut by 4 bases and J by 8 bases, with 24 bases left in between. CDR3 in DNA: TGTGCCAGCAGCGAAGGGGACCCGATCGGCGCTAAGGGCTACACCTTC. Its protein product is CASSEGDPIGAKGYTF.

J is TRBJ2-5 and V is TRBV7-3; D is undetermined. This CDR3 spans 13 amino acids. Germline-derived CDR1 and CDR2 are SGHTA and FQGTGA. Trimming removed 5 bases at V and 1 base at J, with 8 bases between. The CDR3 sequence: CASSPGVQETQYF. CDR3 in DNA: TGTGCCAGCAGCCCCGGAGTCCAAGAGACCCAGTACTTC.

This clone was counted once. The V and J genes are TRBV2 and TRBJ1-1; D may be TRBD1 (6 bases). The CDR3 runs to 15 residues. CDR1 is SNHLY, CDR2 FYNNEI, per germline. V dropped 7 bases and J dropped 4 bases, with 19 bases sitting between them. DNA for the CDR3: TGTGCCAGCACCCCGGGGAGCAGGGGAGGCACTGAAGCTTTCTTT. Translating gives CASTPGSRGGTEAFF. The whole variable domain, remainder taken from reference TRBV2 and TRBJ1-1, is EPEVTQTPSHQVTQMGQEVILRCVPISNHLYFYWYRQILGQKVEFLVSFYNNEISEKSEIFDDQFSVERPDGSNFTLKIRSTKLEDSAMYFCASTPGSRGGTEAFFGQGTRLTVV.

The chain has TRBV4-2 and TRBJ2-1, with TRBD2 matching 8 bases. This CDR3 comprises 18 residues. CDR1 and CDR2 (germline): LGHNA, YNFKEQ. The ends lost 4 bases at V and 4 bases at J; junction bases unmatched: 15. DNA for the CDR3: TGTGCCAGCAGCCGGGGAGGCGCGGCGGGAGGTTCGTACAATGAGCAGTTCTTC. It yields the protein CASSRGGAAGGSYNEQFF.

Concerning this clone: At the DNA level, this CDR3 is encoded by other sequences in the same sample as well. The chain carries TRBV27 and TRBJ2-7; 14 positions match TRBD2. Germline CDR1 MNHEY, CDR2 SMNVEV (reference sequence). V gave up 6 bases and J gave up 4 bases; unmatched junction bases: 2. The CDR3 has 14 residues. In DNA, the CDR3 is TGTGCCAGCAGGACTAGCGGGAGGGCTTACGAGCAGTACTTC. Translated, it gives CASRTSGRAYEQYF.

The V and J genes are TRBV10-3 and TRBJ1-4; D is uncertain. Trimming shortened V by 0 bases and J by 5 bases, and 10 bases separated the two germline ends. Germline values: CDR1 ENHRY, CDR2 SYGVKD. The CDR3 is made up of 15 amino acids. The CDR3 loop is CAISESRTPNEKLFF. The CDR3, as DNA: TGTGCCATCAGTGAGTCAAGGACCCCAAATGAAAAACTGTTTTTT.

The rearrangement joins TRBV30 to TRBJ1-3, with TRBD1 as a possible D gene (6 bases). In germline, CDR1 is GTSNPN, CDR2 SVGIG (reference sequence). The ends were cut back, 1 base at V and 4 bases at J, with 11 bases in the middle. CDR3 length: 14 residues. This CDR3 reads CAWSAGQLGNTIYF. The CDR3 nucleotides are TGTGCCTGGAGTGCCGGACAGCTCGGAAACACCATATATTTT.

V and J are TRBV27 and TRBJ2-1; D gene ambiguous. Germline-derived CDR1 and CDR2 are MNHEY and SMNVEV (reference sequence). V shed 2 bases and J shed 4 bases, with 15 bases lying between them. The length of the CDR3 is 16 residues. CDR3 DNA sequence: TGTGCCAGCAGTTTAGGAAGGGCCCCTCTTTACAATGAGCAGTTCTTC. It encodes CASSLGRAPLYNEQFF.

The gene calls are TRBV27 and TRBJ1-4; the D is unclear. Germline lookup yields CDR1 MNHEY and CDR2 SMNVEV (reference sequence). V shed 5 bases and J shed 7 bases, with 8 bases lying between them. The CDR3 sequence is 12 residues long. The CDR3 DNA is TGTGCCAGCAGTCCAATTGGTGAAAAACTGTTTTTT. Protein product: CASSPIGEKLFF.

The chain links TRBV25-1 to TRBJ2-7; D might be TRBD1 (6 bases). V gave up 2 bases and J gave up 3 bases, with 14 bases separating them. This CDR3 is built from 15 residues. Germline V gives CDR1 MGHDK, CDR2 SYGVNS. This CDR3 is CASSEPRTVVYEQYF. DNA of the CDR3: TGTGCCAGCAGTGAACCCCGGACAGTAGTCTACGAGCAGTACTTC.